A single sample gave rise to the 3 T cell receptor beta chains below, sequenced in a study of technical replicates of blood from a few donors (dated by TCRdb to the late 2010s). The protocol used for the library was the immunoSEQ multiplex PCR assay. TCRdb carries this immuneACCESS record with in-frame sequences only. Its versions omit some clonotypes, under half of them owing to an unresolved V gene in the studies checked, with the rest unexplained. The sample table shows 75,000 to 95,000 clones, and about 94% are seen once. The ten largest make up roughly 0.25% of the sample. Sequenced material: T cells isolated from PBMCs. The receptors were sampled from a human donor in good health.

V is TRBV7-9 and J is TRBJ2-2; 10 positions match TRBD2. CDR1 SEHNR and CDR2 FQNEAQ come from the germline V gene (reference sequence). The trim removed 6 bases at V and 6 bases at J, leaving 7 bases unmatched. This CDR3 has 15 residues. The DNA for the CDR3 is TGTGCCAGCAGGGATAGCGGGGGGACGCCCGGGGAGCTGTTTTTT. This codes for CASRDSGGTPGELFF.

The chain couples TRBV30 to TRBJ2-3; TRBD2 agrees at 11 bases. The CDR3 consists of 16 residues. Germline CDR1 and CDR2: GTSNPN and SVGIG (reference sequence). V lost 2 bases and J lost 5; bases outside the gene matches: 9. The CDR3 protein is CAWSWTLAGGGDTQYF. The DNA of the CDR3 is TGTGCCTGGAGTTGGACGTTAGCGGGGGGGGGAGATACGCAGTATTTT.

This clone was observed a few times. This chain uses TRBV7-8 with TRBJ1-6; TRBD1 agrees at 7 bases. The CDR3 contains 15 residues. Germline values: CDR1 SGHVS, CDR2 FQNEAQ. The J segment lost 7 bases and the V segment lost 5 bases, leaving 8 bases of the junction unmatched. CDR3 DNA sequence: TGTGCCAGCAGCATCCAGGGACAGCGGAATTCACCCCTCCACTTT. Encoded protein: CASSIQGQRNSPLHF.